One sample yielded the 25 T cell receptor beta chains listed below, sequenced in a study of T-cell memory formation after mild COVID-19 (dated by TCRdb to the early 2020s). Preparation of the library involved 5' RACE. The sample was run on an Illumina NovaSeq 6000. TCRdb ran its own pipeline on the public reads, namely fastp trimming at Q25 and MiXCR clone calling, and kept in-frame beta chains. All rows with the same CDR3 protein become a single entry with the most common DNA and genes. The sample data list around 200,000 distinct CDR3 sequences, and around 21% of these were observed just once. The ten largest account for 23% of the sample. Sequencing input: PBMCs or a T cell subset sorted from them (not recorded which). These receptors all come from an adult woman who had mild COVID-19 (a few samples of this study predate the infection). The sample titles of this study are shuffled in the database, so cell type and time point are left out; the donor was told from shared clones.

At least ten counts were recorded for this clonotype. This rearrangement joins TRBV9 to TRBJ2-1; D is possibly TRBD1 (6 bases). The V gene's germline CDR1 is SGDLS and CDR2 YYNGEE. The CDR3 consists of 15 residues. Trimming removed 2 bases from V and 4 bases from J, with 13 bases in between. The CDR3 DNA follows: TGTGCCAGCAGCGTGCAGGGGTCGGATTACAATGAGCAGTTCTTC. Translation: CASSVQGSDYNEQFF.

The chain joins TRBV7-9 to TRBJ2-1; possibly TRBD1 or TRBD2 for D (5 bases each). The V gene's germline CDR1 is SEHNR and CDR2 FQNEAQ (reference sequence). V lost 2 bases and J 8 bases, leaving 16 bases between the germline ends. The CDR3 is 15 residues long. For the CDR3, the DNA is TGTGCCAGCAGCTTAAAGAGGGGCAGGGACGATGAGCAGTTCTTC. Translated: CASSLKRGRDDEQFF.

The chain is built from TRBV4-3 and TRBJ2-2; D remains unclear. The CDR3 has 14 residues. CDR1 and CDR2 from the germline V gene are LGHNA and YSLEER. The V end lost 6 bases, the J end lost 1 base, and 9 bases lay between the germline ends. The CDR3 protein is CASRKGVNTGELFF. The CDR3, as DNA: TGCGCCAGCAGGAAGGGCGTGAACACCGGGGAGCTGTTTTTT.

This clonotype was seen only a few times. This rearrangement joins TRBV7-9 to TRBJ2-2; D is unclear. The length of the CDR3 is 15 residues. Between the trimmed V and J ends, which lost 1 base and 6 bases, there was a span of 12 bases. CDR1 and CDR2 from the germline V gene are SEHNR and FQNEAQ (reference sequence). CDR3 DNA: TGTGCCAGCAGCTTAGTGGCGGCCCCTCCCGGGGAGCTGTTTTTT. It is translated as CASSLVAAPPGELFF.

This clonotype showed up just a few times. The chain carries TRBV7-9 and TRBJ1-1; 8 bases are shared with TRBD1. The germline V gene has CDR1 SEHNR and CDR2 FQNEAQ (reference sequence). CDR3 length: 18 amino acids. With 6 bases clipped from V and 3 bases from J, the junction kept 18 bases outside the gene matches. This CDR3 reads CASSSTKRRTGWDTEAFF. Written as DNA, the CDR3 is TGTGCCAGCAGTTCAACGAAACGAAGGACAGGGTGGGACACTGAAGCTTTCTTT.

The V gene is TRBV12-3 or TRBV12-4, the J gene TRBJ2-7, with a weak D call TRBD2 (6 bases). The CDR3 has 14 amino acids. V lost 7 bases and J lost 1, with 14 bases in between. CDR3 protein: CASNRGGGSYEQYF. The CDR3 nucleotides are TGTGCCAGCAATCGGGGAGGCGGTTCCTACGAGCAGTACTTC.

The chain is built from TRBV5-1 and TRBJ1-1, with D perhaps matching TRBD1 (5 bases). The CDR3 runs 15 residues. Germline CDR1 is SGHRS and CDR2 is YFSETQ. The V end was cut by 1 base, the J end by 3 bases, with 13 bases between. In DNA, the CDR3 is TGCGCCAGCAGCTTGTGGGGGGAGGTCGACACTGAAGCTTTCTTT. Its protein is CASSLWGEVDTEAFF.

This clonotype occurred many times. The chain couples TRBV7-9 to TRBJ2-2, with 10 bases that match TRBD2. Losses at the gene ends were 2 bases for V and 5 bases for J; bases not matched to a gene: 8. This CDR3 is built from 17 residues. Germline-derived CDR1 and CDR2 are SEHNR and FQNEAQ (reference sequence). CDR3 bases: TGTGCCAGCAGCTTAACGGGCCTAGCGGGAGAAACCGGGGAGCTGTTTTTT. Amino acids: CASSLTGLAGETGELFF.

This clonotype was counted a few times. The chain uses TRBV20-1 and TRBJ2-2; 8 bases are shared with TRBD1. This CDR3 has 16 amino acids. J lost 1 base, V lost 0 bases, and 4 bases had no gene match. From germline, CDR1 is DFQATT and CDR2 SNEGSKA (reference sequence). CDR3 region: CSARDHGQGNTGELFF. In DNA form, the CDR3 reads TGCAGTGCTAGAGACCACGGACAGGGGAACACCGGGGAGCTGTTTTTT.

This clonotype occurred a few times. V is TRBV4-2 and J is TRBJ2-3; D is possibly TRBD2 (6 bases). Trimming shortened V by 0 bases and J by 2 bases, and 15 bases separated the two germline ends. CDR3 size: 17 residues. CDR1 and CDR2 from the germline V gene are LGHNA and YNFKEQ. The CDR3 protein is CASSQDGAGRDTDTQYF. The DNA of the CDR3 is TGTGCCAGCAGCCAAGATGGGGCGGGAAGAGACACAGATACGCAGTATTTT.

The chain recombines TRBV6-5 with TRBJ1-2; D might be TRBD1 (6 bases). The length of the CDR3 is 13 residues. Germline V lookup: CDR1 MNHEY, CDR2 SVGAGI. The V end lost 5 bases, the J end lost 4 bases, and 11 bases lay between the germline ends. The DNA of the CDR3 is TGTGCCAGCAGTACAGGGAGGCTCTATGGCTACACCTTC. Translated: CASSTGRLYGYTF.

The V call is TRBV6-1, the J call TRBJ1-5, with 9 bases fitting TRBD1. This CDR3 is built from 18 residues. Germline V gene sequence: CDR1 MNHNS, CDR2 SASEGT. The V gene end was trimmed by 1 base and the J gene end by 4 bases; junction bases not matched to a gene: 11. The chain's CDR3 is CASSEGEFFGQGNQPQHF. In DNA form, the CDR3 reads TGTGCCAGCAGTGAAGGGGAATTTTTCGGACAGGGGAATCAGCCCCAGCATTTT.

The rearrangement links TRBV6-5 to TRBJ1-1; D is ambiguous. V lost 0 bases and J lost 6, with 14 bases in between. Germline CDR1 and CDR2: MNHEY and SVGAGI. This CDR3 comprises 15 residues. CDR3 nucleotide sequence: TGTGCCAGCAGTTACTCGATGGGGATGTTGGCTGAAGCTTTCTTT. Its translation is CASSYSMGMLAEAFF.

This sequence joins TRBV19 and TRBJ1-5; D is perhaps TRBD1 (6 bases). Trimming cost V 6 bases and J 6 bases, with 18 bases left between them. This CDR3 has 15 residues. Germline loops: CDR1 LNHDA, CDR2 SQIVND (reference sequence). The CDR3 is CASRMDRLEGQPQHF. The CDR3 region has the DNA TGTGCCAGTAGGATGGACAGACTCGAGGGTCAGCCCCAGCATTTT.

Only a few counts were recorded for this clonotype. The chain recombines TRBV2 with TRBJ2-2; a weak D match, TRBD2 (6 bases). CDR1 and CDR2 (germline): SNHLY, FYNNEI. This CDR3 comprises 13 residues. V was cut by 9 bases and J by 2 bases, with 10 bases left in between. The CDR3 region has the DNA TGTGCCAGTGTAGCGGCTAACACCGGGGAGCTGTTTTTT. Its translation is CASVAANTGELFF. Looking up the rest from reference TRBV2 and TRBJ2-2 gives the full variable domain: EPEVTQTPSHQVTQMGQEVILRCVPISNHLYFYWYRQILGQKVEFLVSFYNNEISEKSEIFDDQFSVERPDGSNFTLKIRSTKLEDSAMYFCASVAANTGELFFGEGSRLTVL.

This clonotype occurred a few times. This chain joins TRBV4-1 and TRBJ2-7; the match to TRBD2 covers 10 bases. J lost 4 bases, V lost 4 bases, and 4 bases had no gene match. Germline CDR1 reads MGHRA; CDR2 reads YSYEKL. This CDR3 is 14 amino acids long. As DNA, the CDR3 is TGCGCCAGCAGCCTTCAGCGGGAGGGGTACGAGCAGTACTTC. This encodes CASSLQREGYEQYF.

The V call is TRBV12-3 or TRBV12-4, the J call TRBJ2-5; 7 bases line up with TRBD1. CDR3 size: 14 residues. V trimming: 0 bases; J trimming: 4 bases; junction bases outside the gene matches: 2. The CDR3 DNA sequence: TGTGCCAGCAGTTTAGCAGGGGGCCCAGAGACCCAGTACTTC. As protein: CASSLAGGPETQYF.

The chain couples TRBV28 to TRBJ2-3; 11 nucleotides agree with TRBD2. The CDR3 runs 16 residues. V was clipped by 6 bases and J by 1 base; unmatched bases: 6. Germline CDR1 is MDHEN and CDR2 is SYDVKM. Here the CDR3 DNA reads TGTGCCAGCAGCCTGGGACTAGCGGTGGGCACAGATACGCAGTATTTT. Protein sequence: CASSLGLAVGTDTQYF.

This sequence joins TRBV6-5 and TRBJ1-6; unclear D gene. CDR1 and CDR2 from the germline V gene are MNHEY and SVGAGI. CDR3 length: 10 amino acids. Trimming shortened V by 6 bases and J by 11 bases, and 5 bases separated the two germline ends. CDR3 in amino acids: CASRDAPLHF. As DNA, the CDR3 is TGTGCCAGCAGGGACGCACCCCTCCACTTT.

In this sample, this clonotype turned up a few times. The V call is TRBV7-9, the J call TRBJ2-1; D is perhaps TRBD1 (6 bases). Trimming shortened V by 5 bases and J by 7 bases, and 12 bases separated the two germline ends. CDR3 length: 13 residues. Germline values: CDR1 SEHNR, CDR2 FQNEAQ (reference sequence). The CDR3 sequence is CASSPKQGNEQFF. In nucleotides, the CDR3 is TGTGCCAGCAGCCCCAAACAGGGAAATGAGCAGTTCTTC.

The CDR3 DNA reads as TGTGCCAGCTCACTATCCGGGACAGGGGACTACGAGCAGTACTTC. Protein: CASSLSGTGDYEQYF. The chain combines TRBV18 with TRBJ2-7, with 10 bases fitting TRBD1. Germline V CDR1 and CDR2: KGHSH, LQKENI. The V and J ends lost 4 bases and 3 bases, in that order; junction bases with no gene match: 6. The length of the CDR3 is 15 residues.

There are a few counts of this clonotype. The rearrangement links TRBV14 to TRBJ2-7; perhaps TRBD2 as D (5 bases). Trimming stripped 1 base from V and 0 bases from J, with 10 bases between. The CDR3 is made up of 15 amino acids. Per germline, CDR1 SGHDN and CDR2 FVKESK. In DNA form, the CDR3 reads TGTGCCAGCAGCCAAGTCGGGAAGAACTCCTACGAGCAGTACTTC. Translating gives CASSQVGKNSYEQYF.

Only one count was recorded for this clonotype. The chain employs TRBV19 and TRBJ1-2; D call uncertain. The CDR3 covers 13 residues. Germline V CDR1 and CDR2: LNHDA, SQIVND (reference sequence). Trimming removed 6 bases from V and 1 base from J, with 9 bases in between. For the CDR3, the DNA is TGTGCCAGTAGCCCCGGGGTTAACTATGGCTACACCTTC. Translating gives CASSPGVNYGYTF.

The chain recombines TRBV6-5 with TRBJ2-2; the match to TRBD2 covers 11 bases. The V gene end was trimmed by 0 bases and the J gene end by 7 bases; junction bases not matched to a gene: 7. Germline CDR1 is MNHEY and CDR2 is SVGAGI. CDR3 length equals 17 residues. In nucleotides, the CDR3 is TGTGCCAGCAGTTACTCGGGGCTAGCGGGGGGCGGCGGGGAGCTGTTTTTT. It translates to CASSYSGLAGGGGELFF.

CDR3 sequence: CASSATGWDTEAFF. The CDR3 coding sequence is TGTGCCAGTAGTGCGACAGGGTGGGACACTGAAGCTTTCTTT. The V call is TRBV19, the J call TRBJ1-1, with 7 bases that match TRBD1. This CDR3 region has 14 residues. The trim removed 5 bases at V and 3 bases at J, leaving 6 bases unmatched. Germline lookup yields CDR1 LNHDA and CDR2 SQIVND (reference sequence).